One sample yielded the 18 T cell receptor beta chains listed below, sequenced in a study of neoadjuvant anti-PD-1 for oral cavity cancer. Time point described: after neoadjuvant nivolumab, at surgical resection. Clones were read by immunoSEQ multiplex PCR, and TCRdb kept only the in-frame ones, dropping some. Among about 10,000 clones listed, 55% to 65% were seen once. Sequenced material: tumor tissue, taken after nivolumab (anti-PD-1) treatment. These receptors were taken from a person between 40 and 80 years old with oral cavity squamous cell carcinoma.

This clone was observed a few times. The chain joins TRBV4-1 to TRBJ1-2; 8 bases line up with TRBD1. CDR1 and CDR2 from the germline V gene are MGHRA and YSYEKL. This CDR3 is 16 amino acids long. V trimming: 4 bases; J trimming: 7 bases; junction bases outside the gene matches: 14. Written as DNA, the CDR3 is TGCGCCAGCAGCCCCGTCCTCCGGACAGGGAATGCTGGCTACACCTTC. As protein: CASSPVLRTGNAGYTF.

The V gene is TRBV7-2, the J gene TRBJ1-4; D ambiguous. Germline V lookup: CDR1 SGHTA, CDR2 FQGNSA. V dropped 2 bases and J dropped 4 bases, with 5 bases sitting between them. The CDR3 has 13 amino acids. The CDR3 coding sequence is TGTGCCAGCAGCTTATGGCTTAATGAAAAACTGTTTTTT. Translating it yields CASSLWLNEKLFF.

This clone was counted between two and nine times. The chain carries TRBV27 and TRBJ2-7, with 7 bases fitting TRBD1. The CDR3 loop spans 14 amino acids. The J segment lost 2 bases and the V segment lost 5 bases, leaving 6 bases of the junction unmatched. Germline V gene lookup returns CDR1 MNHEY and CDR2 SMNVEV (reference sequence). DNA for the CDR3: TGTGCCAGCAGTCCCCAGACAGGGCCCTACGAGCAGTACTTC. Protein product: CASSPQTGPYEQYF.

The chain links TRBV1 to TRBJ2-7; the table gives TRBD1 as D, unverified against the DNA. TRBV1 is a pseudogene segment. This CDR3 is 14 amino acids long. The CDR3 DNA follows: TGCACCAGCAGCCATAGTCAGGGTTCCTACGAGCAGTACTTC. Its protein is CTSSHSQGSYEQYF.

In its sample, this clone was seen once. Written as DNA, the CDR3 is TGTGCCAGCAGTCCGGACTCCTTCATGAACACTGAAGCTTTCTTT. Translating it yields CASSPDSFMNTEAFF. The chain has TRBV5-4 and TRBJ1-1; D uncertain. Trimming shortened V by 5 bases and J by 0 bases, and 14 bases separated the two germline ends. Germline CDR1 is SGHNT and CDR2 is YYREEE (reference sequence). This CDR3 spans 15 amino acids.

The V gene is TRBV18, the J gene TRBJ2-3; 8 nucleotides line up with TRBD1. V lost 3 bases, J lost 0 bases, and 2 bases stayed unmatched. Per germline, CDR1 KGHSH and CDR2 LQKENI. The CDR3 length is 15 residues. CDR3 DNA sequence: TGTGCCAGCTCACCGACAGGGGCGAGCACAGATACGCAGTATTTT. It codes for CASSPTGASTDTQYF.

This chain uses TRBV19 with TRBJ2-2; either TRBD1 or TRBD2 may supply D (6 bases each). Germline CDR1 reads LNHDA; CDR2 reads SQIVND (reference sequence). CDR3 length equals 16 residues. V lost 8 bases and J 0 bases, leaving 16 bases between the germline ends. Here the CDR3 reads CASSGRGLSNTGELFF. For the CDR3, the DNA is TGTGCCAGTTCGGGCAGGGGACTCTCGAACACCGGGGAGCTGTTTTTT. Filled out from reference TRBV19 and TRBJ2-2, the complete variable domain reads DGGITQSPKYLFRKEGQNVTLSCEQNLNHDAMYWYRQDPGQGLRLIYYSQIVNDFQKGDIAEGYSVSREKKESFPLTVTSAQKNPTAFYLCASSGRGLSNTGELFFGEGSRLTVL.

The rearrangement links TRBV6-5 to TRBJ1-4; possible D gene TRBD1, 5 bases. Trimming left V 0 bases short and J 7 bases short, with 12 bases between. This CDR3 is 15 amino acids long. Germline V gene data show CDR1 as MNHEY and CDR2 as SVGAGI. CDR3 sequence (DNA): TGTGCCAGCAGTTACTCAGGAGGGGCTCGTGAAAAACTGTTTTTT. This sequence encodes CASSYSGGAREKLFF.

V and J are TRBV28 and TRBJ2-7, with 11 positions matching TRBD2. V gave up 5 bases and J gave up 2 bases; unmatched junction bases: 5. This CDR3 has 15 amino acids. Germline assignment: CDR1 MDHEN and CDR2 SYDVKM. The CDR3 bases are TGTGCCAGCAGTGCTGGGACTAGCGGAACCTACGAGCAGTACTTC. Translated: CASSAGTSGTYEQYF.

This clone was picked up a small number of times. As DNA, the CDR3 is TGTGCCAGCAGTTACTCCAGTGCAGCTGGCTACACCTTC. It encodes CASSYSSAAGYTF. This rearrangement joins TRBV6-5 to TRBJ1-2; no reliable D call. V was trimmed by 0 bases and J by 7 bases, leaving 9 bases between them. Germline V gene data show CDR1 as MNHEY and CDR2 as SVGAGI. The CDR3 is 13 residues long.

V usage is TRBV10-2 and J usage is TRBJ2-1; D not resolved. Trimming pared 5 bases from V and 4 bases from J, leaving 3 bases between. Germline-derived CDR1 and CDR2 are WSHSY and SAAADI. The CDR3 runs 11 residues. CDR3 protein: CASSQYNEQFF. The DNA for the CDR3 is TGCGCCAGCAGTCAGTACAATGAGCAGTTCTTC.

Here the CDR3 reads CASSESYGSTDTQYF. CDR3 in DNA: TGTGCCAGCAGTGAATCTTACGGGAGCACAGATACGCAGTATTTT. The J gene is TRBJ2-3, the V gene TRBV25-1; the D is unclear. The CDR3 totals 15 residues. Germline CDR1 reads MGHDK; CDR2 reads SYGVNS. V was trimmed by 1 base and J by 0 bases, leaving 8 bases between them.

This chain uses TRBV20-1 with TRBJ2-1; 7 nucleotides match TRBD1. The J segment lost 14 bases and the V segment lost 5 bases, leaving 9 bases of the junction unmatched. Germline-derived CDR1 and CDR2 are DFQATT and SNEGSKA (reference sequence). The CDR3 sequence is 11 residues long. The CDR3 sequence: CSARKGQFEFF. DNA of the CDR3: TGCAGTGCTCGTAAGGGACAGTTCGAGTTCTTC.

In this sample, this clone turned up once. V is TRBV7-2 and J is TRBJ1-2, with 7 bases matching TRBD1. J was trimmed by 10 bases and V by 5 bases; bases with no gene match: 13. Germline V lookup: CDR1 SGHTA, CDR2 FQGNSA. The CDR3 is made up of 14 amino acids. CDR3: CASSLSYTGVLYTF. DNA of the CDR3: TGTGCCAGCAGCCTATCCTATACAGGGGTCCTCTACACCTTC.

This rearrangement joins TRBV13 to TRBJ2-3, with D possibly being TRBD1 or TRBD2 (5 bases each). The CDR3 is 17 amino acids. CDR1 and CDR2 from the germline V gene are PRHDT and FYEKMQ (reference sequence). V was pared by 5 bases and J by 0 bases, with 18 bases between. The DNA for the CDR3 is TGTGCCAGCAGCCCCAGTCGGTGGGGGTCAAGCACAGATACGCAGTATTTT. Its translation is CASSPSRWGSSTDTQYF.

This chain uses TRBV7-2 with TRBJ2-1; D gene uncertain. The length of the CDR3 is 14 residues. Germline lookup yields CDR1 SGHTA and CDR2 FQGNSA. Trimming shortened V by 1 base and J by 2 bases, and 6 bases separated the two germline ends. The CDR3 coding sequence is TGTGCCAGCAGCTTAGTAGGCACCTACAATGAGCAGTTCTTC. It translates to CASSLVGTYNEQFF. The full variable domain, its missing parts supplied by reference TRBV7-2 and TRBJ2-1, is GAGVSQSPSNKVTEKGKDVELRCDPISGHTALYWYRQSLGQGLEFLIYFQGNSAPDKSGLPSDRFSAERTGGSVSTLTIQRTQQEDSAVYLCASSLVGTYNEQFFGPGTRLTVL.

CDR3 nucleotides: TGTGCCAGCAGCTCGGTACAGGGCACTAATGAAAAACTGTTTTTT. Protein product: CASSSVQGTNEKLFF. The rearrangement joins TRBV5-4 to TRBJ1-4, with TRBD1 as a possible D gene (6 bases). CDR1 is SGHNT, CDR2 YYREEE, per germline (reference sequence). This CDR3 has 15 residues. V was clipped by 3 bases and J by 2 bases, with 11 bases between them.

The J gene is TRBJ2-3, the V gene TRBV9; tentatively, D is TRBD2 (6 bases). There are 16 residues in the CDR3. The V gene's germline CDR1 is SGDLS and CDR2 YYNGEE. Trimming pared 4 bases from V and 2 bases from J, leaving 17 bases between. As DNA, the CDR3 is TGTGCCAGCAGCACCCGGGGCGGGGTGATCACAGATACGCAGTATTTT. It yields the protein CASSTRGGVITDTQYF.